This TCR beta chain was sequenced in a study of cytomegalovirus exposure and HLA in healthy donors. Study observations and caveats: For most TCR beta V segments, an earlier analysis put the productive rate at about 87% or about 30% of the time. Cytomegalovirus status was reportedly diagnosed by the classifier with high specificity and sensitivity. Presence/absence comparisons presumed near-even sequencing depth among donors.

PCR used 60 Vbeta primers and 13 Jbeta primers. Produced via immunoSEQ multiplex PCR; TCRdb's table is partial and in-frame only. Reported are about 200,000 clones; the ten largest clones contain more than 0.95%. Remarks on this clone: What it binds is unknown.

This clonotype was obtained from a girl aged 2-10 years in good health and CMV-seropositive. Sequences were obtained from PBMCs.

In DNA, the CDR3 is TGTGCCAGCAGCTTGAAGCGGGAGATTGAAAATACGCAGTATTTT. As protein: CASSLKREIENTQYF. The V call is TRBV5-4, the J call TRBJ2-3; 8 nucleotides agree with TRBD2. CDR3 length: 15 residues. The V segment lost 1 base and the J segment 7 bases; nucleotides outside the gene matches: 8. The germline V gene has CDR1 SGHNT and CDR2 YYREEE (reference sequence).